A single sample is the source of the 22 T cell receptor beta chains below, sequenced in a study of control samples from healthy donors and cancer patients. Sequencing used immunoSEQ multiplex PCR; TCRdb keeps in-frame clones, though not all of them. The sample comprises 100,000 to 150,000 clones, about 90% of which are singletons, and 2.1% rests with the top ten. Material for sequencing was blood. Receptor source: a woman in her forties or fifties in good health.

The CDR3 DNA sequence: TGTGCCAGCAGTGACCCAAAGAGGGGGCCCTACGAGCAGTACTTC. Its protein is CASSDPKRGPYEQYF. The chain joins TRBV6-4 to TRBJ2-7, with TRBD1 matching 7 bases. V lost 2 bases to trimming and J lost 2 bases; unmatched junction nucleotides: 6. Germline-derived CDR1 and CDR2 are MRHNA and SNTAGT. There are 15 residues in the CDR3.

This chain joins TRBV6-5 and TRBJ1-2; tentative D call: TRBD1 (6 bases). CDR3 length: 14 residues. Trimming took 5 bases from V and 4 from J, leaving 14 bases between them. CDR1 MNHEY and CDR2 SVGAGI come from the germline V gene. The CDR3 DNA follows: TGTGCCAGCAGTCCCGTTTCCAGGGGCTATGGCTACACCTTC. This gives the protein CASSPVSRGYGYTF.

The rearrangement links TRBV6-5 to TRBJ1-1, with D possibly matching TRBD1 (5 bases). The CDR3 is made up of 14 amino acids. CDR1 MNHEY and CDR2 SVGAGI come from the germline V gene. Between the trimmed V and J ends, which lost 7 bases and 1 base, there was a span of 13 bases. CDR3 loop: CASIHPGWNTEAFF. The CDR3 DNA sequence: TGTGCCAGCATCCACCCAGGGTGGAACACTGAAGCTTTCTTT.

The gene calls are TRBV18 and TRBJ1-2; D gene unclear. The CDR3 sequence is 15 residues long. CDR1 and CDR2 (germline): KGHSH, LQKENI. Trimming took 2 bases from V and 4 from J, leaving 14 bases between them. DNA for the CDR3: TGTGCCAGCTCACCAAACTTCGGGGATCCCTATGGCTACACCTTC. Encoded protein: CASSPNFGDPYGYTF. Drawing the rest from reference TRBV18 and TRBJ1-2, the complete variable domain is NAGVMQNPRHLVRRRGQEARLRCSPMKGHSHVYWYRQLPEEGLKFMVYLQKENIIDESGMPKERFSAEFPKEGPSILRIQQVVRGDSAAYFCASSPNFGDPYGYTFGSGTRLTVV.

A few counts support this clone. The CDR3 region has the DNA TGTGCCAGCAGCTTTGGGCTAGCCCTTCAAGAGACCCAGTACTTC. Its translation: CASSFGLALQETQYF. The J gene is TRBJ2-5, the V gene TRBV5-4, with D possibly matching TRBD2 (5 bases). Between the trimmed V and J ends, which lost 2 bases and 2 bases, there was a span of 13 bases. Per germline, CDR1 SGHNT and CDR2 YYREEE (reference sequence). The CDR3 consists of 15 residues.

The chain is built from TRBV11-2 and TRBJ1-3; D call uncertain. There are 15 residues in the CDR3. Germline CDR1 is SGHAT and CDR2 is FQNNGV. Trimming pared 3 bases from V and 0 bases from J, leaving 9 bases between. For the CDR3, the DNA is TGTGCCAGCAGCTTTGGCTTTGTCTCTGGAAACACCATATATTTT. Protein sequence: CASSFGFVSGNTIYF.

The CDR3 nucleotides are TGTGCCAGCAGTCTCTTGACAGGGAGGATTGGCTACACCTTC. Encoded protein: CASSLLTGRIGYTF. The chain has TRBV28 and TRBJ1-2; 7 bases line up with TRBD1. Looked up from germline, CDR1 is MDHEN and CDR2 is SYDVKM. V shed 5 bases, J shed 7 bases, and the junction held 10 bases outside the gene matches. This CDR3 has 14 amino acids.

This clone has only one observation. CDR3 residues: CASSVASNTEAFF. The CDR3 DNA sequence: TGTGCCAGCAGCGTAGCCTCGAACACTGAAGCTTTCTTT. The chain joins TRBV9 to TRBJ1-1; no firm D call. Trimming took off 0 bases at V and 1 base at J, with 4 bases between the two ends. The CDR3 runs to 13 residues. Germline CDR1 reads SGDLS; CDR2 reads YYNGEE.

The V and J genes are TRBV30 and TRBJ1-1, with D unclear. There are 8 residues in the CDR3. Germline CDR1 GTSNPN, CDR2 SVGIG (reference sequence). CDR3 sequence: CGLNEAFF. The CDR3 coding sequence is TGTGGTTTGAATGAAGCTTTCTTT.

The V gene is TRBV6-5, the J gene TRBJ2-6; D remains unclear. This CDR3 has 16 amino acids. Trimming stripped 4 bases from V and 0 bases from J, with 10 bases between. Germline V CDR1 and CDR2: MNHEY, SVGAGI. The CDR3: CASSSTRNSGANVLTF. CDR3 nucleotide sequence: TGTGCCAGCAGTTCCACCCGGAACTCTGGGGCCAACGTCCTGACTTTC.

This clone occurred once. CDR3 bases: TGTGCCACCAGCAGAGATCTTGGACAGTTGAACACTGAAGCTTTCTTT. Translation gives CATSRDLGQLNTEAFF. The chain carries TRBV15 and TRBJ1-1, with D perhaps TRBD1 (6 bases). This CDR3 comprises 16 residues. V was shortened by 0 bases and J by 0 bases, with 11 bases between the two germline ends. Per germline, CDR1 LNHNV and CDR2 YYDKDF (reference sequence).

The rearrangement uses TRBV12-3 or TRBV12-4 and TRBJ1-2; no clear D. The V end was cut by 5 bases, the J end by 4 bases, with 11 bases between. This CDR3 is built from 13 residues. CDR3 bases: TGTGCCAGCAGTCTCGCGGACCGCTATGGCTACACCTTC. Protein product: CASSLADRYGYTF.

The CDR3 protein is CASSPAATSTDTQYF. CDR3 DNA sequence: TGCGCCAGCAGCCCAGCCGCTACTAGCACAGATACGCAGTATTTT. The chain has TRBV5-1 and TRBJ2-3; D unclear. Germline V CDR1 and CDR2: SGHRS, YFSETQ. Trimming took off 4 bases at V and 0 bases at J, with 12 bases between the two ends. The CDR3 contains 15 residues.

The CDR3 sequence: CASSYSGVSGRQEQYF. The CDR3 DNA is TGTGCCAGCAGTTACTCGGGCGTTAGCGGGAGACAGGAGCAGTACTTC. The chain couples TRBV6-5 to TRBJ2-7, with TRBD2 matching 9 bases. CDR3 size: 16 residues. The germline gives CDR1 MNHEY, CDR2 SVGAGI. V trimming: 0 bases; J trimming: 7 bases; junction bases outside the gene matches: 10.

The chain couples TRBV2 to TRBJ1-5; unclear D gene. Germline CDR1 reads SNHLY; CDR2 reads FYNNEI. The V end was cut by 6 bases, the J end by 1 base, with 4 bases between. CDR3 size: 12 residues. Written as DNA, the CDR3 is TGTGCCAGCAGAGTGAGCAATCAGCCCCAGCATTTT. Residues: CASRVSNQPQHF.

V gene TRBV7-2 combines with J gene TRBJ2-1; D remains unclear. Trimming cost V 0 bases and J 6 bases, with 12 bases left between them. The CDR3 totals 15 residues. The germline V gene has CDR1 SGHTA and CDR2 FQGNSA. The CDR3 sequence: CASSLASLAANEQFF. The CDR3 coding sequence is TGTGCCAGCAGCTTAGCGTCGCTGGCGGCCAATGAGCAGTTCTTC.

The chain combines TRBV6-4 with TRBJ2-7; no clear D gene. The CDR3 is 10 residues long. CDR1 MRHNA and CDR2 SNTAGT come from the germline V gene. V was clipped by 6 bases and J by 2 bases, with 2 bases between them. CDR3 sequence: CASRPYEQYF. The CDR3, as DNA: TGTGCCAGCAGACCCTACGAGCAGTACTTC.

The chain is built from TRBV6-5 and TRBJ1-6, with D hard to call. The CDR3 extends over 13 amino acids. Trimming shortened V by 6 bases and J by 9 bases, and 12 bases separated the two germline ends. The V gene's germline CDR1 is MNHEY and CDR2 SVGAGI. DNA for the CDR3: TGTGCCAGCAGCACCCAATCTGGTTCACCCCTCCACTTT. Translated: CASSTQSGSPLHF.

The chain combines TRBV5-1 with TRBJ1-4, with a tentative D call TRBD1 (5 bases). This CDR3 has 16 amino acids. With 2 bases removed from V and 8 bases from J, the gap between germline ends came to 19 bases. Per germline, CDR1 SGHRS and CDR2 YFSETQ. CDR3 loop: CASSFRGTEAGEKLFF. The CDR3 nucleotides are TGCGCCAGCAGCTTTCGGGGCACAGAAGCAGGCGAAAAACTGTTTTTT.

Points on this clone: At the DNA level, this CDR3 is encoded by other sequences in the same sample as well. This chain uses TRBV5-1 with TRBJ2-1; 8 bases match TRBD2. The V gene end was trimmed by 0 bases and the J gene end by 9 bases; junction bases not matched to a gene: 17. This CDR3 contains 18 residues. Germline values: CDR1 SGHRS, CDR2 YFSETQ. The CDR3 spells CASSLGGVGRAPLGEQFF. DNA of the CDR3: TGCGCCAGCAGCTTGGGGGGTGTCGGGAGGGCCCCTCTAGGTGAGCAGTTCTTC.

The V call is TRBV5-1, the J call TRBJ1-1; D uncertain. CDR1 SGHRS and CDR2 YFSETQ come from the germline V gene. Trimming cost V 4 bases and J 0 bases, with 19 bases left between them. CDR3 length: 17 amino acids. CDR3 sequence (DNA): TGCGCCAGCAGCCCCGTAGGTATTTCGAGGATGAACACTGAAGCTTTCTTT. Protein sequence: CASSPVGISRMNTEAFF.

CDR3 DNA sequence: TGTGCCAGCAGCTTACTCCACCGCCTCAATAGCAATCAGCCCCAGCATTTT. As protein: CASSLLHRLNSNQPQHF. This chain connects TRBV7-9 to TRBJ1-5; D is unclear. This CDR3 has 17 residues. Trimming took 2 bases from V and 0 from J, leaving 14 bases between them. Germline V gene lookup returns CDR1 SEHNR and CDR2 FQNEAQ (reference sequence).